This T cell receptor beta chain comes out of a study of blood T cell repertoires in COVID-19. Here immunoSEQ multiplex PCR was the method, and the copy in TCRdb shows in-frame clones only, minus some. The sample lists about 57,000 clones; almost 85% were seen once. The CDR3 totals 15 residues. V was cut by 4 bases and J by 0 bases, with 13 bases left in between. From germline, CDR1 is SGHRS and CDR2 YFSETQ. This TCR derives from a woman over 75 with acute or convalescent COVID-19. Sequencing used peripheral blood. J is TRBJ1-2 and V is TRBV5-1; a weak D match, TRBD1 (6 bases). This CDR3 reads CASSGTGRANYGYTF. The CDR3, as DNA: TGCGCCAGCAGCGGAACAGGGAGGGCTAACTATGGCTACACCTTC.